This T cell receptor beta chain was found in a study of post-analysis software for immune sequencing data. To note about this clonotype: Antigen unknown.

cDNA libraries of TCR beta carried unique molecular identifiers. Yield was 500,000 to 600,000 cDNA molecules from approximately 0.95 to 9.8 million T cells. TCRdb reanalysed the PCR reads using MiXCR and keeps one entry per CDR3 protein. The table has about 820,000 distinct CDR3 sequences, approximately 53% seen once. Study-level points and caveats: TRBV5-6, TRBV5-1 and TRBV20-1 belonged to a set of about 5 TRBV segments that were more frequent in patients than controls. The authors found that F measure strongly co-clustered same-batch samples. Patients with multiple sclerosis recorded significantly lower normalized Chao1 diversity than controls, the study found.

Germline V lookup: CDR1 MNHEY, CDR2 SMNVEV (reference sequence). The CDR3 has 13 residues. Trimming at V came to 5 bases and at J to 5 bases, leaving 3 bases not matched to a gene. The genes are TRBV27 and TRBJ2-5; 9 bases map to TRBD2. The origin of this receptor is a girl aged 10 to 17 with multiple sclerosis. Sequencing was performed on blood. CDR3: CASSIAGVETQYF. CDR3 bases: TGTGCCAGCAGTATAGCGGGAGTGGAGACCCAGTACTTC.